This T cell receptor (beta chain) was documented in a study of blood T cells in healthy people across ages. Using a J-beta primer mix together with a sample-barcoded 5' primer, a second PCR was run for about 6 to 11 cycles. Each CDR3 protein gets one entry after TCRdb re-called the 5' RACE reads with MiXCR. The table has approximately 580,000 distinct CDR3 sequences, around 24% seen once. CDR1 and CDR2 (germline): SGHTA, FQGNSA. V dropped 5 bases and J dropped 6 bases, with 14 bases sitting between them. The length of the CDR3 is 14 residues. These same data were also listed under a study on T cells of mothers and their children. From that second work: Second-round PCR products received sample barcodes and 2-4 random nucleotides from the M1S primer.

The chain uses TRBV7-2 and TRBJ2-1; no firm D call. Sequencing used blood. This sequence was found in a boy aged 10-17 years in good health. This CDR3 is CASSPRSMRNEQFF. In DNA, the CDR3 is TGTGCCAGCAGCCCCCGATCGATGCGCAATGAGCAGTTCTTC. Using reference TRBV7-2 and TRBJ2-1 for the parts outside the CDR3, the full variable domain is GAGVSQSPSNKVTEKGKDVELRCDPISGHTALYWYRQSLGQGLEFLIYFQGNSAPDKSGLPSDRFSAERTGGSVSTLTIQRTQQEDSAVYLCASSPRSMRNEQFFGPGTRLTVL.